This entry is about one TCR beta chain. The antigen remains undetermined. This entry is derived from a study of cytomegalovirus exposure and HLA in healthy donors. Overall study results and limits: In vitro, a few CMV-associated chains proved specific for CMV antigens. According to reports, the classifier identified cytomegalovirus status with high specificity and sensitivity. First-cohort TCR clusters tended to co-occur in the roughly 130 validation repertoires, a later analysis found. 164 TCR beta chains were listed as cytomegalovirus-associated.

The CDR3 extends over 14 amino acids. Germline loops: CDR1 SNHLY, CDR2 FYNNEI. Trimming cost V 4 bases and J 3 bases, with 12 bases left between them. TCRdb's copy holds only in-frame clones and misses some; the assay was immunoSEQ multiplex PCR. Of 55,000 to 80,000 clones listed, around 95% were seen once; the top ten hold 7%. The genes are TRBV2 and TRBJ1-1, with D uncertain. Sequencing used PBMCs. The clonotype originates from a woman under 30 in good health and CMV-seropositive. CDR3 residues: CASSVHGADTEAFF. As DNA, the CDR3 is TGTGCCAGCAGTGTGCATGGAGCTGACACTGAAGCTTTCTTT.